A single T cell receptor beta chain is shown here with its context. What it binds is unknown. Template switching added a universal primer binding site, and final cDNA carried unique molecular identifiers. Via MiXCR, TCRdb re-called the 5' RACE reads, giving one row per CDR3 protein. Here the sample spans 400,000 to 500,000 distinct CDR3 sequences, less than 20% being singletons. The source of the sample is a study of identical twins. The study, taken as a whole, reports: Excess twin sharing in beta out-of-frame sequences was weaker. Abundant cord blood beta clonotypes carried fewer insertions; memory repertoires showed none. A partial confounding effect on zero-insertion analyses could come from invariant MAIT and iNKT cells.

The V gene's germline CDR1 is SGHAT and CDR2 FQNNGV. The length of the CDR3 is 13 residues. Trimming took 1 base from V and 9 from J, leaving 7 bases between them. The sample consisted of naive T cells sorted from blood. This chain joins TRBV11-2 and TRBJ1-6; D ambiguous. The TCR sequence derives from a man over 45 in good health. CDR3 DNA sequence: TGTGCCAGCAGCTTAGGACCCGCTTCACCCCTCCACTTT. Translating gives CASSLGPASPLHF.